These 8 T cell receptor beta chains came from one sample sequenced in a study of blood T cell repertoires in COVID-19. The assay was immunoSEQ multiplex PCR, and TCRdb's table has in-frame clones only and misses some. Of fewer than 250,000 clones listed, around 76% are singletons. Material: PBMCs or T cells enriched from blood (not recorded which). The receptors come from a woman aged 50 to 65 with acute COVID-19.

The chain couples TRBV5-1 to TRBJ2-7, with unresolved D. Per the germline V gene, CDR1 is SGHRS and CDR2 is YFSETQ. Trimming shortened V by 4 bases and J by 4 bases, and 12 bases separated the two germline ends. The CDR3 loop spans 13 amino acids. The CDR3, as DNA: TGCGCCAGCAGCCCCGCTACCGGGTACGAGCAGTACGTC. This translates into CASSPATGYEQYV.

The CDR3 DNA sequence: TGCGCCAGCAGCTTGGGGCCCGGGACAGGGGGCGCGTATCCAGCTTTCTTT. It translates to CASSLGPGTGGAYPAFF. V gene TRBV5-1 combines with J gene TRBJ1-1; 12 bases align to TRBD1. The germline V gene has CDR1 SGHRS and CDR2 YFSETQ. CDR3 length: 17 residues. V lost 0 bases to trimming and J lost 10 bases; unmatched junction nucleotides: 13.

This clone was observed at least ten times. The rearrangement joins TRBV19 to TRBJ1-6; 10 nucleotides match TRBD1. Looked up from germline, CDR1 is LNHDA and CDR2 is SQIVND (reference sequence). The CDR3 has 14 residues. V lost 8 bases to trimming and J lost 6 bases; unmatched junction nucleotides: 4. In DNA form, the CDR3 reads TGTGCCAGTGGGGGGGACAGGGGTAATTCACCCCTCCACTTT. Translation gives CASGGDRGNSPLHF.

The V call is TRBV28, the J call TRBJ1-5; D might be TRBD1 (6 bases). V was clipped by 6 bases and J by 7 bases, with 16 bases between them. The CDR3 runs 14 residues. Per the germline V gene, CDR1 is MDHEN and CDR2 is SYDVKM. CDR3: CASRTTQGGQPQHF. The CDR3 DNA sequence: TGTGCCAGCAGGACCACACAGGGTGGACAGCCCCAGCATTTT.

The chain carries TRBV24-1 and TRBJ2-3; possible D gene TRBD2, 5 bases. The germline V gene has CDR1 KGHDR and CDR2 SFDVKD. The CDR3 sequence is 14 residues long. V shed 3 bases and J shed 6 bases, with 12 bases lying between them. The CDR3: CATSDQPPGDTQYF. The CDR3 nucleotides are TGTGCCACCAGTGATCAGCCACCGGGGGATACGCAGTATTTT.

V gene TRBV12-3 or TRBV12-4 combines with J gene TRBJ1-1; 7 nucleotides agree with TRBD1. V lost 8 bases to trimming and J lost 5 bases; unmatched junction nucleotides: 8. The CDR3 is 13 residues long. For the CDR3, the DNA is TGTGCCAGCTATGACAGGGTTGGGACTGAAGCTTTCTTT. Translated, it gives CASYDRVGTEAFF.

The chain couples TRBV6-5 to TRBJ1-1; possibly TRBD1 for D (5 bases). The CDR3 extends over 13 amino acids. The V end was cut by 10 bases, the J end by 5 bases, with 17 bases between. Per the germline V gene, CDR1 is MNHEY and CDR2 is SVGAGI. CDR3 protein: CATIRERVTEAFF. The CDR3 DNA is TGTGCCACTATCAGGGAGCGGGTTACTGAAGCTTTCTTT.

The chain employs TRBV6-2 or TRBV6-3 and TRBJ2-1; D is undetermined. The V gene's germline CDR1 is MNHEY and CDR2 SVGEGT. The CDR3 is made up of 11 amino acids. Trimming removed 0 bases from V and 9 bases from J, with 3 bases in between. CDR3 sequence reads: CASSYSGEQFF. In nucleotides, the CDR3 is TGTGCCAGCAGTTACTCCGGTGAGCAGTTCTTC.